Listed below are T cell receptor beta chains from one sample, sequenced in a study of T cell responses to AZD1222 COVID-19 vaccine. Libraries were prepared by immunoSEQ multiplex PCR; TCRdb keeps only in-frame clonotypes and omits some of them. The table has around 120,000 clones, roughly nine tenths seen once. Sample: peripheral blood, taken 28 days after the second AZD1222 dose. These receptors were collected from an adult who received the AZD1222 COVID-19 vaccine. Both conserved end residues are part of each CDR3. A D gene is named only where the DNA matches it firmly. Size tells how often a clone was seen (once, few, many) or the class of an expanded clone, and some rows leave it out.

>few|TRBJ1-1|TRBD1|TRBV29-1
CSADLGAGGMNTEAFF
TGCAGCGCCGACCTCGGGGCAGGGGGGATGAACACTGAAGCTTTCTTT
>few|TRBJ2-5|.|TRBV2
CASRRDTDGGTQYF
TGTGCCAGCAGGCGGGACACCGATGGGGGGACCCAGTACTTC
>once|TRBJ1-2|TRBD1|TRBV9
CASSVGTGGGYGYTF
TGTGCCAGCAGCGTAGGGACAGGGGGCGGCTATGGCTACACCTTC
>few|TRBJ2-5|.|TRBV29-1
CSVGQGPGRTRETQYF
TGCAGCGTTGGACAAGGACCGGGCCGTACGAGGGAGACCCAGTACTTC
>once|TRBJ2-3|TRBD1|TRBV15
CATSGTGVTDTQYF
TGTGCCACCTCCGGGACAGGGGTCACAGATACGCAGTATTTT
>.|TRBJ2-3|.|TRBV7-3
CASSLEGSTDTQYF
TGTGCCAGCAGCTTAGAGGGGAGCACAGATACGCAGTATTTT
>.|TRBJ1-2|TRBD1|TRBV15
CATSRYRQGVDGYTF
TGTGCCACCAGCAGATACAGACAGGGGGTTGATGGCTACACCTTC
>.|TRBJ2-3|.|TRBV18
CASSPNPTTDTQYF
TGTGCCAGCTCACCAAACCCGACCACAGATACGCAGTATTTT
>.|TRBJ2-7|TRBD1|TRBV6-5
CASSYSRDRGSEQYF
TGTGCCAGCAGTTACTCGAGGGACAGGGGAAGCGAGCAGTACTTC
>.|TRBJ2-3|TRBD2|TRBV19
CATMGLAGAISTDTQYF
TGTGCCACCATGGGTCTAGCGGGAGCCATTAGCACAGATACGCAGTATTTT
>.|TRBJ2-1|TRBD2|TRBV9
CASSVDPRVGAGYNEQFF
TGTGCCAGCAGCGTAGATCCTCGGGTTGGAGCGGGGTACAATGAGCAGTTCTTC
>.|TRBJ2-5|.|TRBV4-1
CASSPYLGGIQETQYF
TGCGCCAGCAGCCCATACCTGGGCGGGATACAAGAGACCCAGTACTTC
>.|TRBJ2-2|.|TRBV27
CASSINTGELFF
TGTGCCAGCAGTATAAACACCGGGGAGCTGTTTTTT
>.|TRBJ2-4|.|TRBV7-2
CASSQGWMDIQYF
TGTGCCAGCAGCCAAGGATGGATGGACATTCAGTACTTC
>few|TRBJ2-5|.|TRBV3-1/TRBV3-2
CASSQVKQTQYF
TGTGCCAGCAGCCAAGTTAAGCAGACCCAGTACTTC
>once|TRBJ2-1|TRBD1|TRBV4-1
CASSQGSQGVHEQFF
TGCGCCAGCAGCCAAGGGTCTCAGGGGGTCCATGAGCAGTTCTTC
>once|TRBJ2-7|.|TRBV3-1/TRBV3-2
CASSQDLGSGSSEQYF
TGTGCCAGCAGCCAAGATCTCGGGAGTGGGTCCAGCGAGCAGTACTTC
>.|TRBJ2-5|.|TRBV21-1
CASSTPSRYSLGETQYF
TGTGCCAGCAGCACGCCTTCGCGGTACAGTCTGGGTGAGACCCAGTACTTC
>.|TRBJ1-5|.|TRBV30
CACSSNGLNSNQPQHF
TGTGCCTGTTCCTCTAACGGACTAAATAGCAATCAGCCCCAGCATTTT